A single sample gave rise to the 25 T cell receptor beta chains below, sequenced in a study of tumor-infiltrating lymphocytes in localized non-small cell lung cancer. Using immunoSEQ multiplex PCR, the repertoire was profiled, and TCRdb retains in-frame clones only, with some absent. The table has thousands of clones, around 60% seen once. The specimen sequenced was uninvolved lung tissue not adjacent to the tumor. These receptors were taken from a human donor with non-small cell lung cancer.

This chain joins TRBV10-1 and TRBJ2-7, with D maybe TRBD2 (6 bases). Trimming removed 0 bases at V and 7 bases at J, with 10 bases between. The V gene's germline CDR1 is WNHNN and CDR2 SYGVQD (reference sequence). This CDR3 is built from 13 residues. This CDR3 reads CASSESWRGEQYF. CDR3 bases: TGCGCCAGCAGTGAGTCCTGGAGGGGTGAGCAGTACTTC.

This chain joins TRBV5-6 and TRBJ2-7; no clear D gene. Per germline, CDR1 SGHDT and CDR2 YYEEEE. The CDR3 runs 16 residues. The V end lost 0 bases, the J end lost 2 bases, and 15 bases lay between the germline ends. The CDR3 sequence is CASSLVPGRSTYEQYF. Here the CDR3 DNA reads TGTGCCAGCAGCTTGGTGCCGGGCAGGAGCACCTACGAGCAGTACTTC.

In this sample, this clone is large (0.1 to 1%). The rearrangement uses TRBV13 and TRBJ1-1; D remains unclear. This CDR3 region has 11 residues. From germline, CDR1 is PRHDT and CDR2 FYEKMQ (reference sequence). Trimming removed 5 bases at V and 3 bases at J, with 4 bases between. CDR3 amino acids: CASSPYTEAFF. Written as DNA, the CDR3 is TGTGCCAGCAGCCCATACACTGAAGCTTTCTTT.

The chain employs TRBV19 and TRBJ2-1, with a possible D match to TRBD1 (5 bases). V was trimmed by 1 base and J by 1 base, leaving 14 bases between them. Germline V gene lookup returns CDR1 LNHDA and CDR2 SQIVND (reference sequence). The CDR3 extends over 17 amino acids. In nucleotides, the CDR3 is TGTGCCAGTAGTATAGGGCGGCAGGACATTTCCTACAATGAGCAGTTCTTC. Residues: CASSIGRQDISYNEQFF.

This chain joins TRBV5-6 and TRBJ2-5, with TRBD1 as a possible D gene (5 bases). The CDR3 is 14 amino acids. The V gene's germline CDR1 is SGHDT and CDR2 YYEEEE. Trimming took 3 bases from V and 3 from J, leaving 12 bases between them. This CDR3 reads CASSSTTGEETQYF. The CDR3 bases are TGTGCCAGCAGCTCAACAACAGGAGAAGAGACCCAGTACTTC.

The J gene is TRBJ1-1, the V gene TRBV25-1, with D possibly matching TRBD1 (6 bases). The CDR3 is 15 residues long. The germline V gene encodes CDR1 MGHDK and CDR2 SYGVNS. V lost 4 bases and J 3 bases, leaving 15 bases between the germline ends. The CDR3 bases are TGTGCCAGCAGTGCGCCGACAGGATTGGACACTGAAGCTTTCTTT. This codes for CASSAPTGLDTEAFF.

This clone was seen just once. The chain is built from TRBV29-1 and TRBJ2-5, with D perhaps being TRBD1 or TRBD2 (5 bases each). The CDR3 has 14 amino acids. The V end lost 4 bases, the J end lost 5 bases, and 17 bases lay between the germline ends. CDR1 is SQVTM, CDR2 ANQGSEA, per germline. In DNA form, the CDR3 reads TGCAGCGTTGTTCTTGGGGGACGGTTGGAGACCCAGTACTTC. This translates into CSVVLGGRLETQYF.

This clone was found a few times. CDR3 sequence reads: CASSLGQRRGSEKLFF. The CDR3 nucleotides read TGTGCCAGCAGTTTGGGACAGCGGAGGGGTAGTGAAAAACTGTTTTTT. The chain links TRBV6-5 to TRBJ1-4; 7 bases map to TRBD1. Germline CDR1 and CDR2: MNHEY and SVGAGI. This CDR3 spans 16 amino acids. V gave up 4 bases and J gave up 7 bases; unmatched junction bases: 12.

This chain connects TRBV30 to TRBJ2-7, with a tentative D call TRBD1 (6 bases). CDR1 and CDR2 (germline): GTSNPN, SVGIG (reference sequence). The V end was cut by 1 base, the J end by 7 bases, with 14 bases between. The CDR3 runs 13 residues. The CDR3 nucleotides are TGTGCCTGGAGTGCGATGGGGGCGAGTGAGCAGTACTTC. Encoded protein: CAWSAMGASEQYF. The whole variable domain, filled in from reference TRBV30 and TRBJ2-7, reads SQTIHQWPATLVQPVGSPLSLECTVEGTSNPNLYWYRQAAGRGLQLLFYSVGIGQISSEVPQNLSASRPQDRQFILSSKKLLLSDSGFYLCAWSAMGASEQYFGPGTRLTVT.

The genes are TRBV4-2 and TRBJ2-2, with D unresolved. The CDR3 has 16 amino acids. Per germline, CDR1 LGHNA and CDR2 YNFKEQ. Deletions cut 4 bases from V and 0 bases from J, with 12 bases between. As DNA, the CDR3 is TGTGCCAGCAGCCCGCTCCGAGCAGCGAACACCGGGGAGCTGTTTTTT. Protein: CASSPLRAANTGELFF.

By share, this clone ranks as medium-sized (0.01 to 0.1%). V and J are TRBV9 and TRBJ1-1; perhaps TRBD1 as D (6 bases). The length of the CDR3 is 13 residues. Germline V gives CDR1 SGDLS, CDR2 YYNGEE. V was clipped by 2 bases and J by 7 bases, with 12 bases between them. The CDR3 region is CASSVRGGGEAFF. The CDR3 DNA follows: TGTGCCAGCAGCGTGAGAGGGGGAGGTGAAGCTTTCTTT. The complete variable domain, with remaining parts taken from reference TRBV9 and TRBJ1-1, reads DSGVTQTPKHLITATGQRVTLRCSPRSGDLSVYWYQQSLDQGLQFLIQYYNGEERAKGNILERFSAQQFPDLHSELNLSSLELGDSALYFCASSVRGGGEAFFGQGTRLTVV.

This clone has just a few counts. The chain combines TRBV6-5 with TRBJ1-1; D uncertain. The CDR3 runs 13 residues. The V and J ends lost 2 bases and 5 bases respectively, with 9 bases between them. The germline V gene encodes CDR1 MNHEY and CDR2 SVGAGI. The CDR3 sequence is CASSYEGWTEAFF. The CDR3 DNA sequence: TGTGCCAGCAGTTACGAGGGTTGGACTGAAGCTTTCTTT.

The V and J genes are TRBV5-1 and TRBJ1-4; D is unclear. CDR3 length: 15 amino acids. CDR1 is SGHRS and CDR2 is YFSETQ in the germline V gene. Trimming took off 2 bases at V and 0 bases at J, with 8 bases between the two ends. CDR3 amino acids: CASSFGRATNEKLFF. The DNA for the CDR3 is TGCGCCAGCAGCTTTGGACGGGCAACTAATGAAAAACTGTTTTTT.

J is TRBJ2-3 and V is TRBV4-2, with D possibly being TRBD1 (5 bases). V lost 0 bases to trimming and J lost 2 bases, with 6 bases between them. The CDR3 totals 14 residues. Germline values: CDR1 LGHNA, CDR2 YNFKEQ. CDR3 nucleotides: TGTGCCAGCAGCCAAGACAGGGACACAGATACGCAGTATTTT. Encoded protein: CASSQDRDTDTQYF.

As for this clone: Its ends do not fully match the called genes, so a read error is possible. The DNA for the CDR3 is TGCGCCAGCAGCCAAGATCAAAGGGGGGGACTCCAAGAGACCCAGTACTTC. Amino acid sequence: CASSQDQRGGLQETQYF. V and J are TRBV5-4 and TRBJ2-5; the D gene is possibly TRBD2 (7 bases). CDR3 length: 17 residues. Germline V CDR1 and CDR2: SGHNT, YYREEE (reference sequence).

The J gene is TRBJ1-2, the V gene TRBV27; 7 positions agree with TRBD1. The CDR3 contains 15 residues. The germline V gene encodes CDR1 MNHEY and CDR2 SMNVEV (reference sequence). Trimming took 2 bases from V and 5 from J; bases not matched to a gene: 8. CDR3 region: CASSLKGALGYGYTF. In DNA, the CDR3 is TGTGCCAGCAGTTTAAAGGGGGCGCTGGGGTATGGCTACACCTTC.

The rearrangement joins TRBV27 to TRBJ1-5; no clear D. V dropped 2 bases and J dropped 7 bases, with 15 bases sitting between them. The CDR3 is made up of 15 amino acids. In germline, CDR1 is MNHEY, CDR2 SMNVEV (reference sequence). In nucleotides, the CDR3 is TGTGCCAGCAGTTTAGGGCCCAGCTTCGGGCAGCCCCAGCATTTT. This translates into CASSLGPSFGQPQHF.

The chain uses TRBV29-1 and TRBJ2-5; D is uncertain. Trimming took off 1 base at V and 5 bases at J, with 11 bases between the two ends. From germline, CDR1 is SQVTM and CDR2 ANQGSEA. This CDR3 contains 13 residues. The CDR3 region is CSVEVYPRETQYF. CDR3 nucleotides: TGCAGCGTTGAAGTTTACCCCCGGGAGACCCAGTACTTC.

V usage is TRBV4-2 and J usage is TRBJ2-3; TRBD1 is a possible D gene (7 bases). CDR3 length: 16 amino acids. V was clipped by 4 bases and J by 6 bases, with 20 bases between them. The germline CDR1 and CDR2 sequences are LGHNA and YNFKEQ. In nucleotides, the CDR3 is TGTGCCAGCAGCCTCAAAGCAGGGGGAGGTGGCGATACGCAGTATTTT. This sequence encodes CASSLKAGGGGDTQYF.

This clone was picked up a small number of times. The CDR3 sequence: CASERNTEAFF. DNA for the CDR3: TGTGCCTCCGAGAGGAACACTGAAGCTTTCTTT. V is TRBV30 and J is TRBJ1-1; no firm D call. V lost 7 bases and J lost 1, with 7 bases in between. The CDR3 loop spans 11 amino acids. The germline V gene encodes CDR1 GTSNPN and CDR2 SVGIG (reference sequence).

V usage is TRBV5-1 and J usage is TRBJ1-4; D not resolved. V was cut by 3 bases and J by 0 bases, with 6 bases left in between. This CDR3 is 14 amino acids long. Germline-derived CDR1 and CDR2 are SGHRS and YFSETQ. The CDR3 protein is CASSSSSTNEKLFF. The CDR3 region has the DNA TGCGCCAGCAGCTCCAGTTCAACTAATGAAAAACTGTTTTTT.

V and J are TRBV4-2 and TRBJ1-5; D unclear. Germline assignment: CDR1 LGHNA and CDR2 YNFKEQ. The CDR3 totals 15 residues. Trimming shortened V by 4 bases and J by 0 bases, and 10 bases separated the two germline ends. CDR3 sequence reads: CASSPSKYSNQPQHF. The CDR3 nucleotides read TGTGCCAGCAGCCCCAGCAAGTATAGCAATCAGCCCCAGCATTTT.

CDR3 amino acids: CAWSPYATEAFF. The CDR3 bases are TGTGCCTGGAGCCCCTACGCCACTGAAGCTTTCTTT. The chain links TRBV30 to TRBJ1-1; D remains ambiguous. The ends were cut back, 3 bases at V and 4 bases at J, with 9 bases in the middle. Germline CDR1 reads GTSNPN; CDR2 reads SVGIG (reference sequence). The CDR3 sequence is 12 residues long.

The chain has TRBV19 and TRBJ1-5; TRBD1 might be the D (6 bases). This CDR3 contains 16 residues. Between the trimmed V and J ends, which lost 8 bases and 0 bases, there was a span of 17 bases. Looked up from germline, CDR1 is LNHDA and CDR2 is SQIVND (reference sequence). Here the CDR3 reads CASVDSPARSNQPQHF. DNA of the CDR3: TGTGCCAGTGTGGACAGCCCGGCGCGTAGCAATCAGCCCCAGCATTTT. Based on the CDR3 plus reference TRBV19 and TRBJ1-5, the full variable domain is DGGITQSPKYLFRKEGQNVTLSCEQNLNHDAMYWYRQDPGQGLRLIYYSQIVNDFQKGDIAEGYSVSREKKESFPLTVTSAQKNPTAFYLCASVDSPARSNQPQHFGDGTRLSIL.

The CDR3 reads CASGTVNNYGYTF. The CDR3 DNA sequence: TGTGCCAGCGGAACAGTGAATAACTATGGCTACACCTTC. The rearrangement joins TRBV7-2 to TRBJ1-2; no clear D gene. The V end was cut by 8 bases, the J end by 1 base, with 11 bases between. The CDR3 is 13 residues long. Germline CDR1 and CDR2: SGHTA and FQGNSA.